The T cell receptor beta chain described here comes from a study of tumor and adjacent non-tumor tissue in lung cancer. Study in general: Each sample yielded approximately 4.2 million productive TCRbeta reads on average. Study results and limitations: In normal lung, the top 100 clones were significantly more dominant than in tumor. Significantly higher TCR diversity was found in tumor than normal lung.

RNA was extracted from bulk tissue without any cell sorting. This non-tumor lung sample came from over 3 cm beyond the tumor edge. TCRbeta libraries were built with three rounds of nested PCR, modified from ARM-PCR. TCRdb used MiXCR to reprocess the multiplex PCR reads, holding one entry per CDR3 protein. The table includes some 100,000 distinct CDR3 sequences, around three quarters detected once. With respect to this clonotype: Its antigen remains unidentified. One end of the junction fails to match germline, which may point to a read error.

Germline V gives CDR1 MNHNY, CDR2 SVGAGI (reference sequence). This CDR3 region has 14 residues. This sequence joins TRBV6-6 and TRBJ2-2; 8 positions match TRBD2. This receptor was obtained from a man aged 55 to 70 with small cell lung cancer. Sample: distant non-tumor lung tissue. The CDR3 here is CGSSYREGRGVLFF. Written as DNA, the CDR3 is TGTGGCAGCAGTTACCGGGAGGGACGTGGGGTACTGTTTTTT.